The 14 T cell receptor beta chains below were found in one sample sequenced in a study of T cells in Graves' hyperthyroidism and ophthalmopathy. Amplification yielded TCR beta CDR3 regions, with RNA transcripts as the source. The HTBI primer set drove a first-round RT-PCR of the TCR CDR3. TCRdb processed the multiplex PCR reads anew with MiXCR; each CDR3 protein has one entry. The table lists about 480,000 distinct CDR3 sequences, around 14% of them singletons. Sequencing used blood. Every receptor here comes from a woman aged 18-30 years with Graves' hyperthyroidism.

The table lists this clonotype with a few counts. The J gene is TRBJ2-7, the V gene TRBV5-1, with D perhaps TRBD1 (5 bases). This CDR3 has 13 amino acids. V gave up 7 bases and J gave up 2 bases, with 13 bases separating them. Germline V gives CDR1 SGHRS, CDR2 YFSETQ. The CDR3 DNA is TGCGCCAGCTGTTGGGGCACAACCTACGAGCAGTACTTC. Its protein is CASCWGTTYEQYF.

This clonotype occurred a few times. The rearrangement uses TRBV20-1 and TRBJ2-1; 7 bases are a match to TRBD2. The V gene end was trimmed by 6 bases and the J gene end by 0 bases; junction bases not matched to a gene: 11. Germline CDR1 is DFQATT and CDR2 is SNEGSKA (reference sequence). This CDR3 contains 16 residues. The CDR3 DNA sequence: TGCAGTGCGCATTCCTCCGGGACTAACTCCTACAATGAGCAGTTCTTC. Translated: CSAHSSGTNSYNEQFF.

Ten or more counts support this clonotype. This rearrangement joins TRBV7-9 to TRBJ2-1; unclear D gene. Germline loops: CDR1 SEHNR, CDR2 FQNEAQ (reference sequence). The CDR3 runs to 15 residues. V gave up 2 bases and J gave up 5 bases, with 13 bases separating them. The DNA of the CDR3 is TGTGCCAGCAGCTTATCCGTATTCTCGGACAATGAGCAGTTCTTC. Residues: CASSLSVFSDNEQFF.

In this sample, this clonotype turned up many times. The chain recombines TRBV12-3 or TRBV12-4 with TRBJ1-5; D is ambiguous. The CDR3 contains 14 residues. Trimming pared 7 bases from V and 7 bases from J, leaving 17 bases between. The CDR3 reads CASTIGPLVQPQHF. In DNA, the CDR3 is TGTGCCAGCACCATCGGCCCTCTGGTCCAGCCCCAGCATTTT.

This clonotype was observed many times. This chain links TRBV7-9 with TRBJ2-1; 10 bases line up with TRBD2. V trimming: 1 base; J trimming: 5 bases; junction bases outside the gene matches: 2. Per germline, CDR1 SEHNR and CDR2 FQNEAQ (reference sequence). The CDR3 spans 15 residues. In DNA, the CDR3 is TGTGCCAGCAGCTTAGAGCTAGCGGGAGACAATGAGCAGTTCTTC. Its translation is CASSLELAGDNEQFF.

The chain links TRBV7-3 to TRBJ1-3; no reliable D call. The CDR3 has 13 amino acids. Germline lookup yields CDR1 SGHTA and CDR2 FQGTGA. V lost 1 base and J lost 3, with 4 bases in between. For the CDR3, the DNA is TGTGCCAGCAGCTTAATGGGTGGAAACACCATATATTTT. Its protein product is CASSLMGGNTIYF.

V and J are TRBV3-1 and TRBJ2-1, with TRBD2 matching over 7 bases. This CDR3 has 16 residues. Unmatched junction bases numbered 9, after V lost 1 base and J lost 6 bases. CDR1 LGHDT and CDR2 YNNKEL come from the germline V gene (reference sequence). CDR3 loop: CASSQVRTRGLNEQFF. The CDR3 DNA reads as TGTGCCAGCAGCCAAGTCCGGACTAGAGGGCTCAATGAGCAGTTCTTC.

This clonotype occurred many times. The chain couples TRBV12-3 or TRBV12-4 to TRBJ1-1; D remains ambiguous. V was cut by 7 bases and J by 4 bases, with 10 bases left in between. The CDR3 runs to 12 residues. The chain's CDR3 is CASTSLGTEAFF. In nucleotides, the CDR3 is TGTGCCAGCACCTCGCTGGGCACTGAAGCTTTCTTT.

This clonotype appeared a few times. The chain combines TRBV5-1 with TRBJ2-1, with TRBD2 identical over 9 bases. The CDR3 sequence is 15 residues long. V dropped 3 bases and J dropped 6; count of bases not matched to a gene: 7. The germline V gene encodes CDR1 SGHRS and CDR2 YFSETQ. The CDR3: CASSYSSGSFNEQFF. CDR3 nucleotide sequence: TGCGCCAGCAGCTATAGTAGCGGGAGCTTCAATGAGCAGTTCTTC.

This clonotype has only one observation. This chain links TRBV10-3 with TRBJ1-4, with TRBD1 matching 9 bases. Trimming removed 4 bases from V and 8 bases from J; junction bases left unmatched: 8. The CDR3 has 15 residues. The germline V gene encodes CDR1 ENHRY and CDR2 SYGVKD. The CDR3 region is CAISGQGQGGEKLFF. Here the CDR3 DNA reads TGTGCCATCAGTGGGCAGGGACAGGGCGGGGAAAAACTGTTTTTT.

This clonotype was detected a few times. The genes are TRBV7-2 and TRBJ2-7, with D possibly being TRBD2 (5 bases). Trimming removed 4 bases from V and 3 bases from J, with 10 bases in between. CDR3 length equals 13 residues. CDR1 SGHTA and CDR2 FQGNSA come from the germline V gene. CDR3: CASSSRTGYEQYV. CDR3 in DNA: TGTGCCAGCAGCTCGAGGACTGGCTACGAGCAGTACGTC.

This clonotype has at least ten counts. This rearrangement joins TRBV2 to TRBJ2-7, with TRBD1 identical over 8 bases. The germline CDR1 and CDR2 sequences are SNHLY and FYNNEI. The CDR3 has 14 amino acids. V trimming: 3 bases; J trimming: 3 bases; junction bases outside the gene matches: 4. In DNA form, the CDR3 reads TGTGCCAGCAGTGACTCGGACAGGGTCTACGAGCAGTACTTC. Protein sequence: CASSDSDRVYEQYF.

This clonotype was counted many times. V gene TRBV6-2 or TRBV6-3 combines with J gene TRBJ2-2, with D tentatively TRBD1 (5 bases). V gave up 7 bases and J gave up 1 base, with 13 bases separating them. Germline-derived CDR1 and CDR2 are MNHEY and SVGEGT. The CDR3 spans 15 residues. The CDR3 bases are TGTGCCAGCACCCGACGACAGTTGAACACCGGGGAGCTGTTTTTT. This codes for CASTRRQLNTGELFF.

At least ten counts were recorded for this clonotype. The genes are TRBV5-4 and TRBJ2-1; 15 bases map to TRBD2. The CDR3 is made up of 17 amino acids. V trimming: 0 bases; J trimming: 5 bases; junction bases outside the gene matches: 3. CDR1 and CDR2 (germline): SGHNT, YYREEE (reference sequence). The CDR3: CASSLGGTSGRHNEQFF. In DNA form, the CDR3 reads TGTGCCAGCAGCTTGGGCGGGACTAGCGGGAGGCACAATGAGCAGTTCTTC.